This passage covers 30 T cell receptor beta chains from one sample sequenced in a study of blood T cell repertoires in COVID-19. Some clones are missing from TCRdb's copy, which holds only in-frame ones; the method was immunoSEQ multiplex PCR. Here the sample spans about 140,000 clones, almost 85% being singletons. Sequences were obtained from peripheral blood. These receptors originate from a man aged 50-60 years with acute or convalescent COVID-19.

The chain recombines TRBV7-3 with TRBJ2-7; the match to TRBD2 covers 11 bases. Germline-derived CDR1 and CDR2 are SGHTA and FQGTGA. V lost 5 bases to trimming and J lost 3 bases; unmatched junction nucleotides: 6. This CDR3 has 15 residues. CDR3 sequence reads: CASSKLAGANYEQYF. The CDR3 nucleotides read TGTGCCAGCAGCAAACTAGCGGGGGCCAACTACGAGCAGTACTTC.

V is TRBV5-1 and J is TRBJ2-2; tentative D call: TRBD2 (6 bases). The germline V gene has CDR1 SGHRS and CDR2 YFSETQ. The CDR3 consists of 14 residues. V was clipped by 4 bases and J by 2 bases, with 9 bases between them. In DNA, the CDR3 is TGCGCCAGCAGCCCGGGACTTAACACCGGGGAGCTGTTTTTT. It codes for CASSPGLNTGELFF.

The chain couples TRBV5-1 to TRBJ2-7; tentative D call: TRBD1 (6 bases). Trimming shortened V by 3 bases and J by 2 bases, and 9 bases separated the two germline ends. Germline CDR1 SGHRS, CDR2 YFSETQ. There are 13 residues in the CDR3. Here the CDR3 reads CASSSDRTYEQYF. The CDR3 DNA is TGCGCCAGCAGCTCTGACAGGACCTACGAGCAGTACTTC.

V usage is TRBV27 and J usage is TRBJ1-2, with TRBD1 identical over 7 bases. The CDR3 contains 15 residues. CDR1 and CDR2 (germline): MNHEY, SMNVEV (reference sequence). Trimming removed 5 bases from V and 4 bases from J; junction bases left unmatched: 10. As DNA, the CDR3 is TGTGCCAGCAGTCAGGGACAGACCAGGATCTATGGCTACACCTTC. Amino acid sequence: CASSQGQTRIYGYTF.

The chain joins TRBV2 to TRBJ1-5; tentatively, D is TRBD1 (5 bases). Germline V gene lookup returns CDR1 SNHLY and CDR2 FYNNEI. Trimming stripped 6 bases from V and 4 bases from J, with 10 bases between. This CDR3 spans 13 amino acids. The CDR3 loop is CASRRTGNQPQHF. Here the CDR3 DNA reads TGTGCCAGCAGACGAACAGGAAATCAGCCCCAGCATTTT.

Here the CDR3 DNA reads TGTGCCAGCAGCCAAGGAGGCCGGAGGGGCCGACCGACCGTCGAGCAGTACTTC. Translation: CASSQGGRRGRPTVEQYF. The V gene is TRBV3-1 (or the pseudogene TRBV3-2), the J gene TRBJ2-7, with a tentative D call TRBD2 (6 bases). The germline CDR1 and CDR2 sequences are LGHDT and YNNKEL (reference sequence). The V and J ends lost 1 base and 6 bases respectively, with 25 bases between them. The CDR3 totals 18 residues.

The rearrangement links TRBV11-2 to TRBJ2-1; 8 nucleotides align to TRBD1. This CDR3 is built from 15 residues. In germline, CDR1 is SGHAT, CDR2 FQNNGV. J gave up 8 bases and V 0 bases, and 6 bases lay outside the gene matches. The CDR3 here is CASSLEAGTGHEQFF. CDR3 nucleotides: TGTGCCAGCAGCTTAGAGGCAGGGACAGGCCATGAGCAGTTCTTC.

This chain's CDR3 is CSVRVRQGFRYGYTF. CDR3 DNA sequence: TGCAGCGTTCGGGTTAGACAGGGGTTTCGATATGGCTACACCTTC. The rearrangement links TRBV29-1 to TRBJ1-2; 8 bases fit TRBD1. V dropped 5 bases and J dropped 5; count of bases not matched to a gene: 13. Germline V gene data show CDR1 as SQVTM and CDR2 as ANQGSEA. CDR3 size: 15 residues. Drawing the rest from reference TRBV29-1 and TRBJ1-2, the complete variable domain is SAVISQKPSRDICQRGTSLTIQCQVDSQVTMMFWYRQQPGQSLTLIATANQGSEATYESGFVIDKFPISRPNLTFSTLTVSNMSPEDSSIYLCSVRVRQGFRYGYTFGSGTRLTVV.

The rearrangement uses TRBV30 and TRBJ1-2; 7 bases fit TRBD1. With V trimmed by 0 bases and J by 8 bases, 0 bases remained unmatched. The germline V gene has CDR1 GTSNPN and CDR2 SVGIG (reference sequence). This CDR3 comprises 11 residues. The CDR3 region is CAWSVQGGYTF. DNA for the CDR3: TGTGCCTGGAGTGTACAGGGGGGCTACACCTTC.

The CDR3 region is CASSPPGFRADTQYF. The CDR3 DNA sequence: TGTGCCAGCAGTCCTCCGGGGTTTAGGGCAGATACGCAGTATTTT. V gene TRBV6-6 combines with J gene TRBJ2-3; TRBD2 might be the D (5 bases). Trimming took off 5 bases at V and 4 bases at J, with 16 bases between the two ends. Germline V gene lookup returns CDR1 MNHNY and CDR2 SVGAGI (reference sequence). The length of the CDR3 is 15 residues.

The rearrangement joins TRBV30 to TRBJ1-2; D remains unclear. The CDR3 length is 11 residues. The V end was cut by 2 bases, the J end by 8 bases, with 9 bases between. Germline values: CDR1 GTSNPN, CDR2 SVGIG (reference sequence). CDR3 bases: TGTGCCTGGAGTAGAGGCGGGGGCTACACCTTC. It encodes CAWSRGGGYTF. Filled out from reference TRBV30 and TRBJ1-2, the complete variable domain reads SQTIHQWPATLVQPVGSPLSLECTVEGTSNPNLYWYRQAAGRGLQLLFYSVGIGQISSEVPQNLSASRPQDRQFILSSKKLLLSDSGFYLCAWSRGGGYTFGSGTRLTVV.

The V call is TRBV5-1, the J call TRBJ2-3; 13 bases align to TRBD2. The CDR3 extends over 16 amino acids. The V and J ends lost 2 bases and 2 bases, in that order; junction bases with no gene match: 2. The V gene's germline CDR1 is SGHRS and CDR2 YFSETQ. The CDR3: CASSFGLAGATDTQYF. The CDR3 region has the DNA TGCGCCAGCAGCTTTGGACTAGCGGGGGCCACAGATACGCAGTATTTT. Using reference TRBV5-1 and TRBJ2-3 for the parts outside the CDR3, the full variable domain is KAGVTQTPRYLIKTRGQQVTLSCSPISGHRSVSWYQQTPGQGLQFLFEYFSETQRNKGNFPGRFSGRQFSNSRSEMNVSTLELGDSALYLCASSFGLAGATDTQYFGPGTRLTVL.

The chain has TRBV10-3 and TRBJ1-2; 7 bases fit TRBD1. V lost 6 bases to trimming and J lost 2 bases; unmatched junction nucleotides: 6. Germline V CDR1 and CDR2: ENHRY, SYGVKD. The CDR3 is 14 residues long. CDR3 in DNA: TGTGCCATCAGAGACAGGGATGGGAACTATGGCTACACCTTC. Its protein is CAIRDRDGNYGYTF.

Here the CDR3 reads CASSPRQGILRDTQYF. As DNA, the CDR3 is TGTGCCAGCAGCCCACGGCAGGGGATTTTAAGAGATACGCAGTATTTT. The chain couples TRBV7-9 to TRBJ2-3, with D possibly being TRBD1 (6 bases). This CDR3 contains 16 residues. V lost 5 bases and J 5 bases, leaving 20 bases between the germline ends. Germline lookup yields CDR1 SEHNR and CDR2 FQNEAQ (reference sequence).

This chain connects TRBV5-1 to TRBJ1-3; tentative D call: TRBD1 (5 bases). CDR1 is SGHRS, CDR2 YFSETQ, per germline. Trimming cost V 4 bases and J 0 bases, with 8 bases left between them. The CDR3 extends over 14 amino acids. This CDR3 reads CASSQDSSGNTIYF. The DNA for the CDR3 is TGCGCCAGCAGCCAAGACAGCTCTGGAAACACCATATATTTT. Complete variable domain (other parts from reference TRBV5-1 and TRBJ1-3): KAGVTQTPRYLIKTRGQQVTLSCSPISGHRSVSWYQQTPGQGLQFLFEYFSETQRNKGNFPGRFSGRQFSNSRSEMNVSTLELGDSALYLCASSQDSSGNTIYFGEGSWLTVV.

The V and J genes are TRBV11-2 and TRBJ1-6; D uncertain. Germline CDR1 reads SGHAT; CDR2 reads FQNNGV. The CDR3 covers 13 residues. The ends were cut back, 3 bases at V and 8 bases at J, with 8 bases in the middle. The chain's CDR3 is CASSFLSDSPLHF. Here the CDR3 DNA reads TGTGCCAGCAGCTTTCTGTCTGATTCACCCCTCCACTTT.

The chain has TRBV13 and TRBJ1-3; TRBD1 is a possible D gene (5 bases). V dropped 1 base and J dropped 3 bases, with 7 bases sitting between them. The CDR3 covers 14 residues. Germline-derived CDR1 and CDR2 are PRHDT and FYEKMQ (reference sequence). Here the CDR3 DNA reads TGTGCCAGCAGCTTAGCGGGGGTTGGAAACACCATATATTTT. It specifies CASSLAGVGNTIYF.

CDR3 loop: CASSEYAVNTEAFF. The CDR3 coding sequence is TGTGCCAGCAGTGAATATGCGGTGAACACTGAAGCTTTCTTT. The chain carries TRBV2 and TRBJ1-1, with D unresolved. The CDR3 has 14 amino acids. The germline V gene encodes CDR1 SNHLY and CDR2 FYNNEI. V shed 2 bases and J shed 0 bases, with 7 bases lying between them.

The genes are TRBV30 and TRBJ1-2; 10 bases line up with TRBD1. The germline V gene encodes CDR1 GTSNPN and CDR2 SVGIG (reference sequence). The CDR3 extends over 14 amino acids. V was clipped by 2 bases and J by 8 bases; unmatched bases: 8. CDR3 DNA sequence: TGTGCCTGGAGTCGGACAGGGGGGGAGGCAGGCTACACCTTC. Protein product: CAWSRTGGEAGYTF.

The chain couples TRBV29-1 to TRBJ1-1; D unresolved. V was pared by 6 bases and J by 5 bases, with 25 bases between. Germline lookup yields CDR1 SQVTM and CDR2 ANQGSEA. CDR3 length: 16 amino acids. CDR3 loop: CSVPPPGRGLRTEAFF. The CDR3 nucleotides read TGCAGCGTGCCCCCACCCGGTCGGGGTTTGAGGACTGAAGCTTTCTTT.

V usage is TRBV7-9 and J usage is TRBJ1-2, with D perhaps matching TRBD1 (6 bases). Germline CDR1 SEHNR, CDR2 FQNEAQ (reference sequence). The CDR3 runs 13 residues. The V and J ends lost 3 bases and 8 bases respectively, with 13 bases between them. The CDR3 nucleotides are TGTGCCAGCAGCTTTTCAGGGGATGGCGGCTACACCTTC. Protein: CASSFSGDGGYTF.

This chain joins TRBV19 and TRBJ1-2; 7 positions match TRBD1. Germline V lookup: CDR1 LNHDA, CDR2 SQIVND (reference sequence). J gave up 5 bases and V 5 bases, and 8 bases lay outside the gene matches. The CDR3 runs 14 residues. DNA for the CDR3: TGTGCCAGTAGTCTCCGGGACAGAACGTATGGCTACACCTTC. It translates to CASSLRDRTYGYTF.

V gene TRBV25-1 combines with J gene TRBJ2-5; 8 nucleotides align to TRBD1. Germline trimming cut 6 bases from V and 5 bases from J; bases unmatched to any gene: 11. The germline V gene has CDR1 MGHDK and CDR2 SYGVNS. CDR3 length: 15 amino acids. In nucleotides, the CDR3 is TGTGCCAGCAGCACATTTCAGGGGGCGGGGGAGACCCAGTACTTC. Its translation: CASSTFQGAGETQYF.

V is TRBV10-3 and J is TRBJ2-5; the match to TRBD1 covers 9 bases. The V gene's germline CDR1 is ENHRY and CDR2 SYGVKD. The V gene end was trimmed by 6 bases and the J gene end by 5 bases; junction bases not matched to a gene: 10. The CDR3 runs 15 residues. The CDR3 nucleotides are TGTGCCATCAGGGACAGGGGAAAACCGACGGAGACCCAGTACTTC. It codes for CAIRDRGKPTETQYF.

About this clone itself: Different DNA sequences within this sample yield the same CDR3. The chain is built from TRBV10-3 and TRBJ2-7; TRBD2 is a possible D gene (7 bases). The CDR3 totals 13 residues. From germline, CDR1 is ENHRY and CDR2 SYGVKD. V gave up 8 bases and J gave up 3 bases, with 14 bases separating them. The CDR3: CAIGEGGGYEQYF. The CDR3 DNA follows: TGTGCCATCGGGGAGGGGGGCGGCTACGAGCAGTACTTC.

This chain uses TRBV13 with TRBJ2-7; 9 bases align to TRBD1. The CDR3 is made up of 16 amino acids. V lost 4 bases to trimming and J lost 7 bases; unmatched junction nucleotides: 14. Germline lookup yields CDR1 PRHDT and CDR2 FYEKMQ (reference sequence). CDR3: CASSSVQSTGGVEQYF. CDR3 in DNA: TGTGCCAGCAGCTCCGTTCAGTCCACAGGGGGCGTTGAGCAGTACTTC.

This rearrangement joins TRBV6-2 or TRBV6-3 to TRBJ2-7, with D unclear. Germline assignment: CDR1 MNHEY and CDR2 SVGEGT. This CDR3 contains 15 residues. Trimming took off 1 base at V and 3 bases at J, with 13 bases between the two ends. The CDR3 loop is CASSYFSRKSYEQYF. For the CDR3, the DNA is TGTGCCAGCAGTTACTTTTCCAGGAAAAGCTACGAGCAGTACTTC.

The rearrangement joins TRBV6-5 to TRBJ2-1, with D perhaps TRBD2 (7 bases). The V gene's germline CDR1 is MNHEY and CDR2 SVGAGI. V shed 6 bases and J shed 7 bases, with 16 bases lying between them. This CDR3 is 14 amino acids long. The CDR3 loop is CASRGGGVRNEQFF. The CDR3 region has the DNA TGTGCCAGCAGGGGAGGGGGGGTGAGGAATGAGCAGTTCTTC.

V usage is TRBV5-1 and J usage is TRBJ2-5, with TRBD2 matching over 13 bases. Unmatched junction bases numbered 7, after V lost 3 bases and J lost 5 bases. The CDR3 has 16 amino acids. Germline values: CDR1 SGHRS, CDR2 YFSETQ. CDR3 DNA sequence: TGCGCCAGCAGCTCCGGACTAGCGGGAGAGTCCGAGACCCAGTACTTC. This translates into CASSSGLAGESETQYF.

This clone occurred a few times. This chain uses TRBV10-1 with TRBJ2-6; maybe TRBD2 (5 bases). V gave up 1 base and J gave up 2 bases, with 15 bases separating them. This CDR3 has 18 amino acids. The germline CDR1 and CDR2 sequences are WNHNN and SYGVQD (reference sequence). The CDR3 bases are TGCGCCAGCAGTGAGTGGTGGGAGTCCCCCCCTGGGGCCAACGTCCTGACTTTC. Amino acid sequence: CASSEWWESPPGANVLTF.